The present entry profiles one T cell receptor beta chain with its context. Its specificity is unknown. Losses at the gene ends were 5 bases for V and 4 bases for J; bases not matched to a gene: 5. CDR1 and CDR2 from the germline V gene are LNHDA and SQIVND (reference sequence). The CDR3 is 14 residues long. Stated time point: week 47, end of study. Every single dose of the vaccine, 300 ug of mutant IDH1 20-mer peptide, came with topical imiquimod. Those who donated had recent WHO grade 3 or 4 IDH1-mutant, ATRX-lost astrocytomas. Some clones are missing from TCRdb's copy, which holds only in-frame ones; the method was immunoSEQ multiplex PCR. The repertoire holds about 56,000 clones, with roughly 75% as singletons. The source of the sample is a study of a mutant IDH1 vaccine in newly diagnosed glioma.

This receptor was taken from a man aged 50 to 59 with glioma. The sequencing used PBMCs, collected from a glioma patient whose treatment included an IDH1 peptide vaccine. J is TRBJ1-1 and V is TRBV19, with 9 bases fitting TRBD1. The CDR3 reads CASSPGTGTTEAFF. In DNA form, the CDR3 reads TGTGCCAGTAGTCCAGGGACAGGGACCACTGAAGCTTTCTTT.